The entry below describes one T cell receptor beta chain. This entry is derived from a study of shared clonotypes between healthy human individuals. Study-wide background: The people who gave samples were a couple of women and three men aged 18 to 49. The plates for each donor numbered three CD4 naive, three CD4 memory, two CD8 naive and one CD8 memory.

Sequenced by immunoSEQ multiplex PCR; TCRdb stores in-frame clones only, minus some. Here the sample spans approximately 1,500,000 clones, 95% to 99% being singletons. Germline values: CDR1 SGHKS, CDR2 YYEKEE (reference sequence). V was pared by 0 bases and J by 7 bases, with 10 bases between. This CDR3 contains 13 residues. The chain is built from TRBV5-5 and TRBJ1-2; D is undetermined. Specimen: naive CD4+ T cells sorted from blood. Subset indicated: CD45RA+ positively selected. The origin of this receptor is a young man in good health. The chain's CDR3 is CASSLDWVSGYTF. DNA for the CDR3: TGTGCCAGCAGCTTGGACTGGGTATCTGGCTACACCTTC.